These 19 T cell receptor beta chains share one sample of origin, sequenced in a study of blood T cell repertoires in COVID-19. Here immunoSEQ multiplex PCR was the method, and the copy in TCRdb shows in-frame clones only, minus some. The sample includes about 48,000 clones, 86% of them seen just once. The sequenced material came from peripheral blood. These receptors were collected from a woman older than 75 with COVID-19, enrolled during active disease.

The chain is built from TRBV7-2 and TRBJ1-1; 8 positions agree with TRBD1. V shed 5 bases, J shed 4 bases, and the junction held 6 bases outside the gene matches. The length of the CDR3 is 14 residues. Germline V lookup: CDR1 SGHTA, CDR2 FQGNSA. CDR3 sequence: CASSKQGATTEAFF. CDR3 DNA: TGTGCCAGCAGCAAGCAGGGGGCGACCACTGAAGCTTTCTTT.

The rearrangement uses TRBV5-6 and TRBJ1-2; TRBD1 matches 7 bases. Trimming cost V 3 bases and J 0 bases; bases outside gene matches: 14. Germline V gives CDR1 SGHDT, CDR2 YYEEEE. This CDR3 contains 18 residues. The CDR3 coding sequence is TGTGCCAGCAGCTCCCCCGGGGACAGCCAACGATCTAACTATGGCTACACCTTC. It specifies CASSSPGDSQRSNYGYTF.

V usage is TRBV6-6 and J usage is TRBJ2-1, with 9 bases aligning to TRBD2. The CDR3 loop spans 15 amino acids. Losses at the gene ends were 1 base for V and 10 bases for J; bases not matched to a gene: 8. Germline-derived CDR1 and CDR2 are MNHNY and SVGAGI (reference sequence). This CDR3 reads CASSYLASGKGEQFF. The CDR3 region has the DNA TGTGCCAGCAGTTACTTGGCTAGCGGGAAGGGCGAGCAGTTCTTC.

The chain is built from TRBV2 and TRBJ1-1; D is ambiguous. Germline values: CDR1 SNHLY, CDR2 FYNNEI. CDR3 length equals 18 residues. V was cut by 6 bases and J by 0 bases, with 23 bases left in between. The CDR3 here is CASRHPKEGIYMNTEAFF. DNA of the CDR3: TGTGCCAGCAGGCACCCGAAGGAGGGTATTTACATGAACACTGAAGCTTTCTTT.

This clone has a single count. Here the CDR3 DNA reads TGTGCCAGCAGCCATGGACAGGGAGTGAAGCCCCAGCATTTT. The encoded protein is CASSHGQGVKPQHF. The genes are TRBV7-8 and TRBJ1-5; TRBD1 agrees at 8 bases. Looked up from germline, CDR1 is SGHVS and CDR2 is FQNEAQ. V was pared by 5 bases and J by 8 bases, with 8 bases of the junction left unmatched. This CDR3 has 14 residues. The whole variable domain, remainder taken from reference TRBV7-8 and TRBJ1-5, is GAGVSQSPRYKVAKRGQDVALRCDPISGHVSLFWYQQALGQGPEFLTYFQNEAQLDKSGLPSDRFFAERPEGSVSTLKIQRTQQEDSAVYLCASSHGQGVKPQHFGDGTRLSIL.

This chain links TRBV28 with TRBJ2-1; D might be TRBD1 (6 bases). V lost 6 bases and J lost 3, with 12 bases in between. CDR1 and CDR2 from the germline V gene are MDHEN and SYDVKM. The CDR3 length is 14 residues. Here the CDR3 DNA reads TGTGCCAGCAGATTGGACAGCGTCTACAATGAGCAGTTCTTC. Residues: CASRLDSVYNEQFF.

This chain links TRBV5-1 with TRBJ1-2, with a tentative D call TRBD1 (6 bases). CDR3 size: 15 residues. V lost 0 bases and J 5 bases, leaving 14 bases between the germline ends. CDR1 is SGHRS and CDR2 is YFSETQ in the germline V gene. The CDR3 spells CASSLGRQAWYGYTF. The CDR3 DNA follows: TGCGCCAGCAGCTTGGGAAGACAGGCATGGTATGGCTACACCTTC.

The genes are TRBV12-3 or TRBV12-4 and TRBJ2-7, with D possibly TRBD2 on 6 matching bases. The germline V and J ends were trimmed by 5 bases and 6 bases, with 14 bases remaining between them. The CDR3 is made up of 13 amino acids. The CDR3 DNA reads as TGTGCCAGCAGTACCCGGGGGAGAGGCGAGCAGTACTTC. Residues: CASSTRGRGEQYF.

CDR3 residues: CASSSDHRVGQPQHF. In DNA, the CDR3 is TGTGCCAGCAGCTCGGACCACAGGGTAGGTCAGCCCCAGCATTTT. The rearrangement uses TRBV7-6 and TRBJ1-5; the D gene is possibly TRBD1 (6 bases). Germline V gene sequence: CDR1 SGHVS, CDR2 FNYEAQ. The CDR3 totals 15 residues. V lost 4 bases to trimming and J lost 6 bases, with 16 bases between them. Combining the CDR3 with reference TRBV7-6 and TRBJ1-5 gives the whole variable domain GAGVSQSPRYKVTKRGQDVALRCDPISGHVSLYWYRQALGQGPEFLTYFNYEAQQDKSGLPNDRFSAERPEGSISTLTIQRTEQRDSAMYRCASSSDHRVGQPQHFGDGTRLSIL.

The V and J genes are TRBV19 and TRBJ1-2; 8 bases map to TRBD1. This CDR3 has 14 amino acids. Losses at the gene ends were 7 bases for V and 8 bases for J; bases not matched to a gene: 12. CDR1 and CDR2 (germline): LNHDA, SQIVND (reference sequence). CDR3 residues: CASTTPGQGSGYTF. In DNA form, the CDR3 reads TGTGCCAGTACCACCCCCGGACAGGGATCCGGCTACACCTTC. Combining the CDR3 with reference TRBV19 and TRBJ1-2 gives the whole variable domain DGGITQSPKYLFRKEGQNVTLSCEQNLNHDAMYWYRQDPGQGLRLIYYSQIVNDFQKGDIAEGYSVSREKKESFPLTVTSAQKNPTAFYLCASTTPGQGSGYTFGSGTRLTVV.

The chain has TRBV28 and TRBJ1-2; D gene ambiguous. Trimming removed 9 bases from V and 8 bases from J, with 19 bases in between. From germline, CDR1 is MDHEN and CDR2 SYDVKM. The CDR3 covers 13 residues. DNA of the CDR3: TGTGCCAGTCTTGCCGCGCGGCAAGCAGGCTACACCTTC. Protein product: CASLAARQAGYTF.

The CDR3 spells CASSWGQSEAFF. CDR3 nucleotides: TGTGCCAGCAGTTGGGGACAGTCTGAAGCTTTCTTT. The chain is built from TRBV28 and TRBJ1-1; 7 positions agree with TRBD1. CDR3 length: 12 amino acids. Germline CDR1 and CDR2: MDHEN and SYDVKM. The ends lost 4 bases at V and 6 bases at J; junction bases unmatched: 2.

DNA for the CDR3: TGTGCCACCTTATGGGCTAGCGGGAGTGTGACCCAGTACTTC. Protein product: CATLWASGSVTQYF. This rearrangement joins TRBV6-5 to TRBJ2-5; 10 nucleotides match TRBD2. Germline V CDR1 and CDR2: MNHEY, SVGAGI. The CDR3 spans 14 residues. V shed 10 bases, J shed 7 bases, and the junction held 12 bases outside the gene matches.

V gene TRBV9 combines with J gene TRBJ1-2; 8 nucleotides align to TRBD1. This CDR3 contains 14 residues. V lost 4 bases to trimming and J lost 4 bases; unmatched junction nucleotides: 6. Germline V gene sequence: CDR1 SGDLS, CDR2 YYNGEE. CDR3 nucleotide sequence: TGTGCCAGCAGCTCTAGGACAGGGCCCTATGGCTACACCTTC. This sequence encodes CASSSRTGPYGYTF.

The chain recombines TRBV5-6 with TRBJ2-7; 9 nucleotides agree with TRBD2. CDR1 and CDR2 from the germline V gene are SGHDT and YYEEEE. The V gene end was trimmed by 5 bases and the J gene end by 3 bases; junction bases not matched to a gene: 15. This CDR3 is built from 17 residues. The CDR3 DNA sequence: TGTGCCAGCAGTCCTTTGAGGCCTAGCGGGATTTTCTACGAGCAGTACTTC. This codes for CASSPLRPSGIFYEQYF. The whole variable domain, filled in from reference TRBV5-6 and TRBJ2-7, reads DAGVTQSPTHLIKTRGQQVTLRCSPKSGHDTVSWYQQALGQGPQFIFQYYEEEERQRGNFPDRFSGHQFPNYSSELNVNALLLGDSALYLCASSPLRPSGIFYEQYFGPGTRLTVT.

V is TRBV2 and J is TRBJ1-2; no reliable D call. V lost 7 bases, J lost 0 bases, and 15 bases lay in between. The V gene's germline CDR1 is SNHLY and CDR2 FYNNEI. The CDR3 contains 15 residues. The CDR3 coding sequence is TGTGCCAGCAACCCAAGGGAGGTAACTAACTATGGCTACACCTTC. This gives the protein CASNPREVTNYGYTF.

This clone was recorded once. The V gene is TRBV5-6, the J gene TRBJ2-3; unclear D gene. In germline, CDR1 is SGHDT, CDR2 YYEEEE. The CDR3 has 15 residues. Trimming cost V 4 bases and J 5 bases, with 17 bases left between them. The CDR3 DNA sequence: TGTGCCAGCAGCCCGAGGTCTTGGTTGGTAGATACGCAGTATTTT. As protein: CASSPRSWLVDTQYF. Using reference TRBV5-6 and TRBJ2-3 for the parts outside the CDR3, the full variable domain is DAGVTQSPTHLIKTRGQQVTLRCSPKSGHDTVSWYQQALGQGPQFIFQYYEEEERQRGNFPDRFSGHQFPNYSSELNVNALLLGDSALYLCASSPRSWLVDTQYFGPGTRLTVL.

The chain couples TRBV10-3 to TRBJ1-5; D may be TRBD1 (6 bases). This CDR3 contains 14 residues. The germline CDR1 and CDR2 sequences are ENHRY and SYGVKD. The V and J ends lost 6 bases and 2 bases respectively, with 11 bases between them. CDR3 sequence (DNA): TGTGCCATCAGCCTACAGGGTGGCAATCAGCCCCAGCATTTT. Translation: CAISLQGGNQPQHF.

The gene calls are TRBV29-1 and TRBJ1-1; 7 positions match TRBD1. In germline, CDR1 is SQVTM, CDR2 ANQGSEA. V lost 4 bases and J lost 1; bases outside the gene matches: 12. CDR3 size: 16 residues. CDR3 sequence: CSVGVVPGQKNTEAFF. The CDR3, as DNA: TGCAGCGTTGGCGTTGTTCCGGGACAGAAGAACACTGAAGCTTTCTTT. Full variable domain (missing parts from reference TRBV29-1 and TRBJ1-1): SAVISQKPSRDICQRGTSLTIQCQVDSQVTMMFWYRQQPGQSLTLIATANQGSEATYESGFVIDKFPISRPNLTFSTLTVSNMSPEDSSIYLCSVGVVPGQKNTEAFFGQGTRLTVV.